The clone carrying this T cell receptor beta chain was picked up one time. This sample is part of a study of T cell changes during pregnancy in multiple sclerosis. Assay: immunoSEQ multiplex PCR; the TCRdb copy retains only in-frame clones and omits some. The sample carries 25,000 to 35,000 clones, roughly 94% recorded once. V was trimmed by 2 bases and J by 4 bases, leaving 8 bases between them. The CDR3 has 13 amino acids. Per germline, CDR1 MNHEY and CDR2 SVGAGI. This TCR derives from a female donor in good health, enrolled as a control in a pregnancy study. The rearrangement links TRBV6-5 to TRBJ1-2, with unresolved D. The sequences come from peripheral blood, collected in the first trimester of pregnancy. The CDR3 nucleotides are TGTGCCAGCAGTTACCAGAACAGCTATGGCTACACCTTC. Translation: CASSYQNSYGYTF.